These 17 T cell receptor beta chains were sequenced from one sample in a study of lymphopenia after photon versus proton radiotherapy. The assay was immunoSEQ multiplex PCR, and TCRdb's table has in-frame clones only and misses some. Of roughly 40,000 clones listed, approximately 82% are singletons. The input for sequencing was peripheral blood, taken from a patient treated with proton-based radiotherapy. The receptors were sampled from a woman in her sixties or seventies with pancreatic cancer.

The chain recombines TRBV19 with TRBJ2-1; the D gene is possibly TRBD2 (5 bases). The ends were cut back, 5 bases at V and 6 bases at J, with 14 bases in the middle. The germline CDR1 and CDR2 sequences are LNHDA and SQIVND (reference sequence). This CDR3 region has 14 residues. The CDR3 protein is CASSLIMGSNEQFF. The CDR3 nucleotides read TGTGCCAGTAGTCTAATCATGGGGAGCAATGAGCAGTTCTTC.

The gene calls are TRBV27 and TRBJ2-1; 9 nucleotides line up with TRBD2. The CDR3 has 16 residues. The V segment lost 5 bases and the J segment 2 bases; nucleotides outside the gene matches: 7. CDR1 and CDR2 from the germline V gene are MNHEY and SMNVEV (reference sequence). In DNA form, the CDR3 reads TGTGCCAGCAGTCCGTATAGCGGGAGTACCTACAATGAGCAGTTCTTC. It encodes CASSPYSGSTYNEQFF.

The chain carries TRBV11-3 and TRBJ2-1; 7 positions match TRBD2. The CDR3 runs 15 residues. Germline CDR1 is SGHNT and CDR2 is YENEEA. Trimming cost V 5 bases and J 5 bases; bases outside gene matches: 9. The CDR3 loop reads CASSRGSGLNNEQFF. The CDR3 DNA sequence: TGTGCCAGCAGCCGGGGGTCGGGACTAAACAATGAGCAGTTCTTC. The entire variable domain, with the rest obtained from reference TRBV11-3 and TRBJ2-1, is as follows: EAGVVQSPRYKIIEKKQPVAFWCNPISGHNTLYWYLQNLGQGPELLIRYENEEAVDDSQLPKDRFSAERLKGVDSTLKIQPAELGDSAVYLCASSRGSGLNNEQFFGPGTRLTVL.

The chain is built from TRBV7-3 and TRBJ2-1; 12 bases align to TRBD2. The CDR3 is 17 amino acids. Trimming took 0 bases from V and 10 from J; bases not matched to a gene: 10. The germline CDR1 and CDR2 sequences are SGHTA and FQGTGA. The CDR3 nucleotides read TGTGCCAGCAGCTTAACTAGAGAACTAGCGGGAGGAGGGGAGCAGTTCTTC. It codes for CASSLTRELAGGGEQFF.

V gene TRBV6-1 combines with J gene TRBJ2-3, with D possibly being TRBD2 (6 bases). CDR3 size: 14 residues. Germline CDR1 MNHNS, CDR2 SASEGT. V was clipped by 4 bases and J by 2 bases, with 10 bases between them. The CDR3 reads CASSGAGLTDTQYF. The CDR3 coding sequence is TGTGCCAGCAGTGGAGCGGGCCTCACAGATACGCAGTATTTT.

The chain couples TRBV18 to TRBJ1-1, with D possibly TRBD1 on 5 matching bases. Germline CDR1 and CDR2: KGHSH and LQKENI. Trimming cost V 4 bases and J 2 bases, with 8 bases left between them. CDR3 length equals 13 residues. CDR3 sequence reads: CASSLDSNTEAFF. CDR3 bases: TGTGCCAGCTCACTAGACAGTAACACTGAAGCTTTCTTT.

V and J are TRBV10-3 and TRBJ1-1; D might be TRBD1 (5 bases). The germline V gene encodes CDR1 ENHRY and CDR2 SYGVKD. Trimming took 2 bases from V and 8 from J, leaving 21 bases between them. The CDR3 is made up of 16 amino acids. The CDR3 DNA sequence: TGTGCCATCAGTGAGGCCACCGGGGGTTGGGTCGCCGAAGCTTTCTTT. Translation: CAISEATGGWVAEAFF.

The chain employs TRBV15 and TRBJ2-7, with no clear D. The CDR3 loop spans 14 amino acids. Between the trimmed V and J ends, which lost 4 bases and 1 base, there was a span of 11 bases. CDR1 LNHNV and CDR2 YYDKDF come from the germline V gene (reference sequence). The CDR3 loop is CATSKGPNSYEQYF. The CDR3 coding sequence is TGTGCCACCAGCAAAGGACCTAATTCCTACGAGCAGTACTTC.

The gene calls are TRBV18 and TRBJ2-2; the match to TRBD1 covers 8 bases. In germline, CDR1 is KGHSH, CDR2 LQKENI. CDR3 length: 16 amino acids. V trimming: 0 bases; J trimming: 8 bases; junction bases outside the gene matches: 8. In DNA form, the CDR3 reads TGTGCCAGCTCACCACCGGGGACAGGCCCGCTGGGGGAGCTGTTTTTT. Amino acids: CASSPPGTGPLGELFF.

The chain's CDR3 is CASSQETPSSSGANVLTF. The CDR3, as DNA: TGCGCCAGCAGCCAAGAGACCCCTAGTAGCTCTGGGGCCAACGTCCTGACTTTC. The genes are TRBV4-3 and TRBJ2-6; no definite D call. Looked up from germline, CDR1 is LGHNA and CDR2 is YSLEER. This CDR3 comprises 18 residues. V lost 0 bases, J lost 0 bases, and 12 bases lay in between.

In nucleotides, the CDR3 is TGTGCCAGCAGCTTGGCGACCGGGACAGGGGGCACAGATACGCAGTATTTT. Its translation: CASSLATGTGGTDTQYF. V gene TRBV5-8 combines with J gene TRBJ2-3; the match to TRBD1 covers 10 bases. CDR3 length: 17 residues. Unmatched junction bases numbered 5, after V lost 0 bases and J lost 1 base. Per germline, CDR1 SGHTS and CDR2 YDEGEE.

The chain employs TRBV9 and TRBJ2-1, with 9 bases fitting TRBD2. From germline, CDR1 is SGDLS and CDR2 YYNGEE. Unmatched junction bases numbered 11, after V lost 0 bases and J lost 10 bases. This CDR3 spans 16 amino acids. CDR3 nucleotide sequence: TGTGCCAGCAGCGTAGAGCCTAGCGGGATCGTAGGGGAGCAGTTCTTC. Encoded protein: CASSVEPSGIVGEQFF.

This chain links TRBV4-3 with TRBJ1-3; no firm D call. The CDR3 has 15 residues. Trimming left V 1 base short and J 4 bases short, with 11 bases between. The germline V gene encodes CDR1 LGHNA and CDR2 YSLEER. This CDR3 reads CASSQAGGFGNTIYF. CDR3 nucleotides: TGCGCCAGCAGCCAAGCAGGCGGGTTCGGAAACACCATATATTTT.

The rearrangement joins TRBV9 to TRBJ1-4, with D unresolved. CDR1 SGDLS and CDR2 YYNGEE come from the germline V gene. This CDR3 contains 15 residues. V was pared by 4 bases and J by 5 bases, with 15 bases between. CDR3 region: CASSPREGGNEKLFF. In nucleotides, the CDR3 is TGTGCCAGCAGCCCACGGGAGGGAGGGAATGAAAAACTGTTTTTT.

In this sample, this clone turned up once. The chain combines TRBV7-6 with TRBJ2-3; weak D call: TRBD1 (6 bases). The V gene lost 5 bases and the J gene lost 3 bases, with 9 bases spanning the gap. Germline CDR1 SGHVS, CDR2 FNYEAQ. The CDR3 is 13 residues long. CDR3 protein: CASSQGLTDTQYF. DNA of the CDR3: TGTGCCAGCAGCCAGGGGTTGACAGATACGCAGTATTTT.

Written as DNA, the CDR3 is TGTGCCAGCAGCCCGGACGGGTACGAGCAGTACTTC. Its translation is CASSPDGYEQYF. This rearrangement joins TRBV7-2 to TRBJ2-7; no clear D. CDR1 SGHTA and CDR2 FQGNSA come from the germline V gene. The CDR3 runs 12 residues. With 5 bases removed from V and 4 bases from J, the gap between germline ends came to 9 bases.

The gene calls are TRBV11-3 and TRBJ1-1, with 10 nucleotides matching TRBD1. Trimming cost V 5 bases and J 3 bases; bases outside gene matches: 6. The germline V gene encodes CDR1 SGHNT and CDR2 YENEEA. CDR3 length: 15 amino acids. The CDR3 coding sequence is TGTGCCAGCAGCGGTTGGGACAGGGGATACACTGAAGCTTTCTTT. Amino acids: CASSGWDRGYTEAFF.